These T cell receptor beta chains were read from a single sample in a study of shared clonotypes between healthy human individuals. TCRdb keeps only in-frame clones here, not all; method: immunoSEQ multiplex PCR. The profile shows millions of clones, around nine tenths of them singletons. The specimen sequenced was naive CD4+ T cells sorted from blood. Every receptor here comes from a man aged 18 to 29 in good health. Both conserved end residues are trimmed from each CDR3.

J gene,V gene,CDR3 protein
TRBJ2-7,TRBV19,ASSTQGTEQY
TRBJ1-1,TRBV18,ASSPVQGTEAF
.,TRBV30,AWSARNYEQY
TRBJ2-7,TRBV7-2,ASSSQYGAAYEQY
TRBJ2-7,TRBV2,ASRERDQSSYEQY
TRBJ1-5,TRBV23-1,ASSQEQGDQPQH
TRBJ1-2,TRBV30,AWSVLWTYRELLDGYT
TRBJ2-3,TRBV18,ASSPPRGGTDTQY
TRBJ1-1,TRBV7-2,ASSLVLAANTEAF
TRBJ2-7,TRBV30,AWSNLAGYEQY
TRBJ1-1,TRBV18,ASSSQGKHTEAF
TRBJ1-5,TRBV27,ASSLFSGSNQPQH
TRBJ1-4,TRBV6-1,ASRAGTAYEKLF
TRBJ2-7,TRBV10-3,AASDRSSGQY
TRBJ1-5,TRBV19,ASSITLGGNQPQH
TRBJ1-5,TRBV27,ASSQRAVNQPQH
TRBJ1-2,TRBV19,ASSITGILAGYT
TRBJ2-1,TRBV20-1,SARSGNEQF
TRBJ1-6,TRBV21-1,ASSNPGRFRYSSPLH
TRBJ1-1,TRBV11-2,ASSPSFLNTEAF
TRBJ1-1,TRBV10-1,ASRGPPNTEAF
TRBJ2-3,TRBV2,ASKRGQGTDTQY
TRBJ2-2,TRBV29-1,SVVTTGHPTGELF
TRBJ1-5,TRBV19,ASSPGQGMGNNQPQH
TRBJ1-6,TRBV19,ASRQGQGDSPLH
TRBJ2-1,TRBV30,AWSVERGSQF
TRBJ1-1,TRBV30,AWSVGARDTEAF
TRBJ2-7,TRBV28,ASSQGGVSSYEQY
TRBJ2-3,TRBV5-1,ASSLALGGTDTQY
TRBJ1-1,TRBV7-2,ASTKQGLNTEAF
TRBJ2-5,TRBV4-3,ASSQAGETGQETQY
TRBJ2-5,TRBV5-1,ASSSGLAGAHQETQY